The 32 T cell receptor beta chains given below trace back to one sample, sequenced in a study of blood T cell repertoires in COVID-19. Repertoires were generated with immunoSEQ multiplex PCR, while TCRdb's copy carries only in-frame clones and drops some. The sample carries about 73,000 clones, approximately 80% recorded once. Specimen: peripheral blood. The receptors originated from a woman between 65 and 79 years old with acute or convalescent COVID-19.

V usage is TRBV7-6 and J usage is TRBJ1-4; weak D call: TRBD1 (5 bases). The CDR3 is 16 amino acids. Germline CDR1 is SGHVS and CDR2 is FNYEAQ. The V end was cut by 5 bases, the J end by 1 base, with 14 bases between. The CDR3 DNA follows: TGTGCCAGCAGCCCCAACCGGGGGGTAACTAATGAAAAACTGTTTTTT. It yields the protein CASSPNRGVTNEKLFF.

J is TRBJ1-2 and V is TRBV6-6; 12 bases map to TRBD1. Unmatched junction bases numbered 10, after V lost 5 bases and J lost 3 bases. CDR3 length: 17 residues. Germline V gene sequence: CDR1 MNHNY, CDR2 SVGAGI (reference sequence). The CDR3 bases are TGTGCCAGCAGTCGTTCCGGGACAGGGGGCACGGACTATGGCTACACCTTC. This gives the protein CASSRSGTGGTDYGYTF.

Worth noting for this clone: Its ends do not fully match the called genes, so a read error is possible. This chain uses TRBV4-1 with TRBJ2-7; maybe TRBD2 (6 bases). The CDR3 totals 17 residues. Germline V gives CDR1 MGHRA, CDR2 YSYEKL. The CDR3 loop is CASSQHTPGLSSYEQHF. CDR3 coding DNA: TGCGCCAGCAGCCAACACACTCCGGGACTGTCCTCCTACGAGCAGCACTTC.

V is TRBV28 and J is TRBJ1-2, with TRBD1 matching 7 bases. With V trimmed by 6 bases and J by 8 bases, 12 bases remained unmatched. CDR1 and CDR2 from the germline V gene are MDHEN and SYDVKM. This CDR3 has 14 amino acids. DNA of the CDR3: TGTGCCAGCAGCCCCACTCGGGACAGTAAAGGCTACACCTTC. Translating gives CASSPTRDSKGYTF.

The chain has TRBV15 and TRBJ1-5, with 8 bases lining up with TRBD1. Germline assignment: CDR1 LNHNV and CDR2 YYDKDF (reference sequence). The CDR3 extends over 15 amino acids. The V and J ends lost 3 bases and 2 bases, in that order; junction bases with no gene match: 3. The CDR3 region is CATSSPGQGNQPQHF. CDR3 coding DNA: TGTGCCACCAGCAGCCCGGGACAGGGCAATCAGCCCCAGCATTTT.

The chain links TRBV28 to TRBJ2-1, with 8 bases lining up with TRBD1. The CDR3 sequence is 13 residues long. Per the germline V gene, CDR1 is MDHEN and CDR2 is SYDVKM. After removal of 6 bases from V and 7 bases from J, the junction contained 5 bases not matched to a gene. The DNA for the CDR3 is TGTGCCAGCAGGACAGGGGATCCTAATGAGCAGTTCTTC. Amino acid sequence: CASRTGDPNEQFF.

The chain uses TRBV5-1 and TRBJ2-7; 12 bases are a match to TRBD1. CDR1 and CDR2 (germline): SGHRS, YFSETQ. This CDR3 is built from 15 residues. Trimming at V came to 3 bases and at J to 7 bases, leaving 8 bases not matched to a gene. The CDR3 is CASSSPGTGGQEQYF. For the CDR3, the DNA is TGCGCCAGCAGCTCACCTGGGACAGGGGGCCAGGAGCAGTACTTC.

The J gene is TRBJ2-7, the V gene TRBV7-6, with TRBD2 identical over 9 bases. The CDR3 runs 16 residues. Trimming removed 4 bases from V and 2 bases from J; junction bases left unmatched: 9. The V gene's germline CDR1 is SGHVS and CDR2 FNYEAQ. The CDR3: CASSSQSAGGPYEQYF. CDR3 DNA: TGTGCCAGCAGCTCCCAGTCGGCGGGAGGGCCCTACGAGCAGTACTTC.

This chain links TRBV28 with TRBJ2-6; possible D gene TRBD2, 5 bases. Trimming removed 7 bases at V and 0 bases at J, with 16 bases between. From germline, CDR1 is MDHEN and CDR2 SYDVKM. This CDR3 is 17 amino acids long. For the CDR3, the DNA is TGTGCCAGCATCGGAGGCAAGGCCATCTCTGGGGCCAACGTCCTGACTTTC. Translating gives CASIGGKAISGANVLTF.

This clone was counted at least ten times. The rearrangement links TRBV19 to TRBJ2-7; 10 bases are shared with TRBD1. V shed 3 bases and J 4 bases; nucleotides not matched to a gene: 3. Germline V gives CDR1 LNHDA, CDR2 SQIVND (reference sequence). This CDR3 has 14 amino acids. The CDR3, as DNA: TGTGCCAGTAGTATCGGGACAGGGGATTACGAGCAGTACTTC. It encodes CASSIGTGDYEQYF. Together with reference TRBV19 and TRBJ2-7, the CDR3 gives the full variable domain: DGGITQSPKYLFRKEGQNVTLSCEQNLNHDAMYWYRQDPGQGLRLIYYSQIVNDFQKGDIAEGYSVSREKKESFPLTVTSAQKNPTAFYLCASSIGTGDYEQYFGPGTRLTVT.

J is TRBJ2-2 and V is TRBV6-5; D is possibly TRBD1 (5 bases). This CDR3 has 16 amino acids. Per germline, CDR1 MNHEY and CDR2 SVGAGI. V lost 3 bases, J lost 1 base, and 12 bases lay in between. CDR3 sequence reads: CASSYWGRRNTGELFF. The DNA of the CDR3 is TGTGCCAGCAGTTATTGGGGCAGGAGGAACACCGGGGAGCTGTTTTTT.

This clone has more than one count but fewer than ten. This sequence joins TRBV12-3 or TRBV12-4 and TRBJ2-7, with D perhaps TRBD1 (6 bases). The CDR3 loop spans 13 amino acids. The ends were cut back, 5 bases at V and 3 bases at J, with 11 bases in the middle. This CDR3 reads CASSPKDSYEQYF. CDR3 coding DNA: TGTGCCAGCAGTCCGAAGGACAGCTACGAGCAGTACTTC.

The V and J genes are TRBV11-3 and TRBJ2-5; a possible D gene is TRBD1 (5 bases). Germline V CDR1 and CDR2: SGHNT, YENEEA. The length of the CDR3 is 13 residues. V shed 3 bases and J shed 5 bases, with 10 bases lying between them. The CDR3: CASSFSGWETQYF. The DNA for the CDR3 is TGTGCCAGCAGCTTTTCAGGGTGGGAGACCCAGTACTTC. Looking up the rest from reference TRBV11-3 and TRBJ2-5 gives the full variable domain: EAGVVQSPRYKIIEKKQPVAFWCNPISGHNTLYWYLQNLGQGPELLIRYENEEAVDDSQLPKDRFSAERLKGVDSTLKIQPAELGDSAVYLCASSFSGWETQYFGPGTRLLVL.

The J gene is TRBJ2-7, the V gene TRBV11-2; 13 bases are a match to TRBD2. CDR1 is SGHAT and CDR2 is FQNNGV in the germline V gene. Trimming at V came to 6 bases and at J to 2 bases, leaving 1 base not matched to a gene. This CDR3 has 14 residues. CDR3 DNA: TGTGCCAGCAGAGGACTAGCGGGAGCCTACGAGCAGTACTTC. Its translation is CASRGLAGAYEQYF.

This clone occurred a few times. The chain links TRBV6-5 to TRBJ2-7; 14 bases agree with TRBD2. V lost 7 bases and J lost 6; bases outside the gene matches: 8. Germline CDR1 MNHEY, CDR2 SVGAGI. CDR3 size: 15 residues. The CDR3 coding sequence is TGTGCCAGCAACCCCGGGACTAGCGGGAGACCCGAGCAGTACTTC. Translated, it gives CASNPGTSGRPEQYF.

V and J are TRBV4-1 and TRBJ2-3; TRBD2 might be the D (6 bases). The V and J ends lost 2 bases and 4 bases respectively, with 13 bases between them. CDR3 length: 15 residues. Germline V gene sequence: CDR1 MGHRA, CDR2 YSYEKL. The DNA for the CDR3 is TGCGCCAGCAGCCAACGGGGACTTCCGCCAGATACGCAGTATTTT. Translated, it gives CASSQRGLPPDTQYF.

The chain has TRBV28 and TRBJ2-1; possibly TRBD2 for D (6 bases). The CDR3 consists of 14 residues. V was clipped by 3 bases and J by 8 bases, with 14 bases between them. CDR1 and CDR2 from the germline V gene are MDHEN and SYDVKM. The CDR3 DNA follows: TGTGCCAGCAGTTTGCCGACTAGGGGCCATGAGCAGTTCTTC. It translates to CASSLPTRGHEQFF.

CDR3 coding DNA: TGTGCTAGTGGTTTGGGCTTCGGGAACACTGAAGCTTTCTTT. Protein sequence: CASGLGFGNTEAFF. The J gene is TRBJ1-1, the V gene TRBV12-5; D is undetermined. This CDR3 has 14 amino acids. The V gene lost 1 base and the J gene lost 1 base, with 7 bases spanning the gap. Germline assignment: CDR1 LGHNT and CDR2 FRNRAP.

This clone was seen a few times. The V and J genes are TRBV9 and TRBJ2-2, with D tentatively TRBD2 (6 bases). Deletions cut 0 bases from V and 8 bases from J, with 11 bases between. The CDR3 is made up of 14 amino acids. Germline loops: CDR1 SGDLS, CDR2 YYNGEE. For the CDR3, the DNA is TGTGCCAGCAGCGTAGCAATGCGGGAAGGGGAGCTGTTTTTT. Translating it yields CASSVAMREGELFF.

This clone was counted once. This chain joins TRBV18 and TRBJ2-1, with 8 nucleotides matching TRBD2. This CDR3 has 14 residues. J gave up 9 bases and V 3 bases, and 7 bases lay outside the gene matches. CDR1 is KGHSH, CDR2 LQKENI, per germline. Here the CDR3 DNA reads TGTGCCAGCTCACCGCCAAGCGGGAGTTTTGAGCAGTTCTTC. Its protein is CASSPPSGSFEQFF.

V gene TRBV18 combines with J gene TRBJ2-7; possibly TRBD2 for D (5 bases). V lost 2 bases and J lost 3, with 14 bases in between. This CDR3 comprises 15 residues. Germline V gene sequence: CDR1 KGHSH, CDR2 LQKENI. CDR3 sequence: CASSPTLAGVYEQYF. Here the CDR3 DNA reads TGTGCCAGCTCACCAACTCTAGCTGGGGTCTACGAGCAGTACTTC. The entire variable domain, with the rest obtained from reference TRBV18 and TRBJ2-7, is as follows: NAGVMQNPRHLVRRRGQEARLRCSPMKGHSHVYWYRQLPEEGLKFMVYLQKENIIDESGMPKERFSAEFPKEGPSILRIQQVVRGDSAAYFCASSPTLAGVYEQYFGPGTRLTVT.

The V gene is TRBV29-1, the J gene TRBJ1-6; TRBD1 matches 11 bases. The germline V gene has CDR1 SQVTM and CDR2 ANQGSEA. This CDR3 has 13 residues. J lost 10 bases, V lost 7 bases, and 6 bases had no gene match. The CDR3 spells CSARTGGGSPLHF. The CDR3, as DNA: TGCAGCGCCCGGACAGGGGGCGGGTCACCCCTCCACTTT.

The rearrangement links TRBV19 to TRBJ2-5, with 10 nucleotides matching TRBD1. After removal of 10 bases from V and 5 bases from J, the junction contained 10 bases not matched to a gene. The CDR3 has 14 amino acids. Germline assignment: CDR1 LNHDA and CDR2 SQIVND (reference sequence). The CDR3 protein is CATTRGQGWETQYF. In DNA, the CDR3 is TGTGCCACCACGCGGGGACAGGGGTGGGAGACCCAGTACTTC.

The chain has TRBV14 and TRBJ1-3, with D uncertain. V was trimmed by 0 bases and J by 0 bases, leaving 15 bases between them. CDR1 and CDR2 from the germline V gene are SGHDN and FVKESK. The CDR3 totals 18 residues. This CDR3 is CASSQDWGVLTSGNTIYF. The CDR3 DNA reads TGTGCCAGCAGCCAAGATTGGGGAGTATTGACCTCTGGAAACACCATATATTTT. The full variable domain, in which reference TRBV14 and TRBJ1-3 provide the parts outside the CDR3, is EAGVTQFPSHSVIEKGQTVTLRCDPISGHDNLYWYRRVMGKEIKFLLHFVKESKQDESGMPNNRFLAERTGGTYSTLKVQPAELEDSGVYFCASSQDWGVLTSGNTIYFGEGSWLTVV.

This clone has only one observation. The J gene is TRBJ1-3, the V gene TRBV3-1 (or the pseudogene TRBV3-2); maybe TRBD1 (5 bases). CDR3 length equals 15 residues. Germline lookup yields CDR1 LGHDT and CDR2 YNNKEL (reference sequence). Trimming cost V 3 bases and J 0 bases, with 9 bases left between them. This CDR3 is CASSHYRSSGNTIYF. The CDR3 DNA is TGTGCCAGCAGCCACTACAGGAGCTCTGGAAACACCATATATTTT.

On this clone: With a much larger clone just one base away, this may be a read error. The identical CDR3 is also encoded by other nucleotide sequences in the sample. This chain connects TRBV28 to TRBJ1-4; 9 bases line up with TRBD1. Germline V CDR1 and CDR2: MDHEN, SYDVKM. Trimming at V came to 1 base and at J to 5 bases, leaving 2 bases not matched to a gene. The CDR3 loop spans 15 amino acids. In DNA form, the CDR3 reads TGTGCCAGCAGTTTATCCGGGACAGGGAATGAAAAACTGTTTTTT. It encodes CASSLSGTGNEKLFF.

V is TRBV19 and J is TRBJ2-3; 11 bases align to TRBD2. Trimming cost V 3 bases and J 1 base; bases outside gene matches: 6. This CDR3 has 17 residues. The germline gives CDR1 LNHDA, CDR2 SQIVND (reference sequence). The CDR3 DNA follows: TGTGCCAGTAGTATCGGGACTAGCGGAGAGCGCACAGATACGCAGTATTTT. Its translation is CASSIGTSGERTDTQYF.

J is TRBJ2-7 and V is TRBV28; D unresolved. The CDR3 sequence is 12 residues long. Trimming shortened V by 5 bases and J by 2 bases, and 7 bases separated the two germline ends. The germline CDR1 and CDR2 sequences are MDHEN and SYDVKM. The CDR3, as DNA: TGTGCCAGCAGTGAGGCCCCCTACGAGCAGTACTTC. It specifies CASSEAPYEQYF. Full variable domain (remainder filled in from reference TRBV28 and TRBJ2-7): DVKVTQSSRYLVKRTGEKVFLECVQDMDHENMFWYRQDPGLGLRLIYFSYDVKMKEKGDIPEGYSVSREKKERFSLILESASTNQTSMYLCASSEAPYEQYFGPGTRLTVT.

The chain employs TRBV19 and TRBJ2-2, with 7 bases fitting TRBD1. Unmatched junction bases numbered 11, after V lost 7 bases and J lost 6 bases. This CDR3 region has 15 residues. Germline V lookup: CDR1 LNHDA, CDR2 SQIVND (reference sequence). CDR3 DNA sequence: TGTGCCAGTATCCGGGCAGGGGGTTTCCCCGGGGAGCTGTTTTTT. It specifies CASIRAGGFPGELFF.

The rearrangement joins TRBV28 to TRBJ1-5; D unclear. This CDR3 has 15 residues. V lost 4 bases and J lost 1, with 11 bases in between. Germline V gives CDR1 MDHEN, CDR2 SYDVKM. The DNA for the CDR3 is TGTGCCAGCAGTTGGCCGAGGGCAAGCAATCAGCCCCAGCATTTT. Its protein is CASSWPRASNQPQHF.

This rearrangement joins TRBV7-6 to TRBJ2-5, with TRBD2 as a possible D gene (6 bases). CDR3 length equals 14 residues. Germline V gene lookup returns CDR1 SGHVS and CDR2 FNYEAQ. Trimming left V 4 bases short and J 1 base short, with 10 bases between. The CDR3 reads CASSYWDSQETQYF. The CDR3 DNA reads as TGTGCCAGCAGCTACTGGGACTCCCAAGAGACCCAGTACTTC.

This clone has just one count. The rearrangement links TRBV7-9 to TRBJ2-5, with D perhaps matching TRBD2 (5 bases). The CDR3 runs 15 residues. Germline CDR1 and CDR2: SEHNR and FQNEAQ (reference sequence). Trimming stripped 7 bases from V and 0 bases from J, with 15 bases between. The CDR3, as DNA: TGTGCCAGCAAGGTCGGAGGACGGTACCAAGAGACCCAGTACTTC. This gives the protein CASKVGGRYQETQYF.